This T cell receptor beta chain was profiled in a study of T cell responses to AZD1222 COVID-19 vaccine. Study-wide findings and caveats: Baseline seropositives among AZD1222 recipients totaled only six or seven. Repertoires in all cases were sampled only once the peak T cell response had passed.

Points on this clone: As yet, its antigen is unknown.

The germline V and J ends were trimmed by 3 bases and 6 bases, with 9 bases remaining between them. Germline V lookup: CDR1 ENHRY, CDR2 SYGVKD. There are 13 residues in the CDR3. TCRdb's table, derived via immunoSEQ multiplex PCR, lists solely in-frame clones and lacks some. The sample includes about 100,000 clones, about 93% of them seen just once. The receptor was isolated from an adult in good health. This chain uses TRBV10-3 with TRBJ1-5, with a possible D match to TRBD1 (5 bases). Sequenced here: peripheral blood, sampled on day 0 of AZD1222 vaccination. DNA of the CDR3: TGTGCCATCAGTGAATTCGGGGGTCAGCCCCAGCATTTT. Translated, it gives CAISEFGGQPQHF.